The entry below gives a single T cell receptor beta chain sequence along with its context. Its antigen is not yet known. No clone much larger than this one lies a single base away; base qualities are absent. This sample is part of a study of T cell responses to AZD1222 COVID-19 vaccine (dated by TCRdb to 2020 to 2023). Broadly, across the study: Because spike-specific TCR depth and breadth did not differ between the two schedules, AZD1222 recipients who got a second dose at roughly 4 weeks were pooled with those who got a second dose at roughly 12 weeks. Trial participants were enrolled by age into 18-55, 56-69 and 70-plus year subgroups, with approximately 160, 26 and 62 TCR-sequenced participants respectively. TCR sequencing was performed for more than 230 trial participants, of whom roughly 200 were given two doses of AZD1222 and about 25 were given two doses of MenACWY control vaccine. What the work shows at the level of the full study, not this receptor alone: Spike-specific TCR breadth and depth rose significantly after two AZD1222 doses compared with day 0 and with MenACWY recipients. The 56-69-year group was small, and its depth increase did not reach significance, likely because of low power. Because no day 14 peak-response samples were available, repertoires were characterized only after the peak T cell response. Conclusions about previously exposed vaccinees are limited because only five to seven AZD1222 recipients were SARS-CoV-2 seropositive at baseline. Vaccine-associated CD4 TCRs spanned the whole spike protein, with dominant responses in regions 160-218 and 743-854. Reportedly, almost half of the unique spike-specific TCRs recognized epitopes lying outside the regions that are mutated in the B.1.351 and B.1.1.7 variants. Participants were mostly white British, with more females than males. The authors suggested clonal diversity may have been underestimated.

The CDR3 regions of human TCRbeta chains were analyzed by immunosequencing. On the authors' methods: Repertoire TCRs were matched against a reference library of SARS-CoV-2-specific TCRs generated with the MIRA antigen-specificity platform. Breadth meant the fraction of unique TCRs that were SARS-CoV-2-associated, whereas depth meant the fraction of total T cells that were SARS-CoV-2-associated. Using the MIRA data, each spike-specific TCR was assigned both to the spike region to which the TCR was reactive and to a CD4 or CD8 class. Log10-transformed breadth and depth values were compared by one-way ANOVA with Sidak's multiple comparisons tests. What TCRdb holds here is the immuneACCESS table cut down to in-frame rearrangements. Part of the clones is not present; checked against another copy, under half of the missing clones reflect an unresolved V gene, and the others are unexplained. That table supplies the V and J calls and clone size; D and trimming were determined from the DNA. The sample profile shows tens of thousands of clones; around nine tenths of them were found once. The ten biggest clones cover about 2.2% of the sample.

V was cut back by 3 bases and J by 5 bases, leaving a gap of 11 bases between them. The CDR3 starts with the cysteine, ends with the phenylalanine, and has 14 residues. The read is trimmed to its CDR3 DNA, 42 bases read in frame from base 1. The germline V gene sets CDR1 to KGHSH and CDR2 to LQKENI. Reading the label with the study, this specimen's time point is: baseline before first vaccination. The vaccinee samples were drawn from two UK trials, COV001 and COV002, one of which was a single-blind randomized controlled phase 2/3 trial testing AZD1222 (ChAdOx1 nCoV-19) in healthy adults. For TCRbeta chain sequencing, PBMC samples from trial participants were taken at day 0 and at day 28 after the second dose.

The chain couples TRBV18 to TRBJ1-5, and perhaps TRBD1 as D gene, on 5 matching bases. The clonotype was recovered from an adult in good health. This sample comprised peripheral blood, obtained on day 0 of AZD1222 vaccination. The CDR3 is CASSPQGLDQPQHF. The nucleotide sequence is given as TGTGCCAGCTCACCGCAGGGCTTAGATCAGCCCCAGCATTTT.